This T cell receptor beta chain emerged from a study of cytomegalovirus exposure and HLA in healthy donors. Study as a whole: About 80 million unique TCR sequences came from HLA-typed donors in an early release.

This CDR3 comprises 14 residues. CDR1 MNHNS and CDR2 SASEGT come from the germline V gene. V lost 4 bases and J lost 1; bases outside the gene matches: 3. The table lists this clone with a few counts. Its antigen is unidentified. Study-level points and caveats: As was reported, the classifier diagnosed cytomegalovirus status with high specificity and sensitivity. TCR beta sequences numbering roughly 18,000 were associated with HLA alleles at 0.05 false discovery rate in a later analysis. Rates of TCR association differed by HLA locus in a later analysis, with DRB1 highest and HLA-C lowest.

PCR primers comprised 60 Vbeta and 13 Jbeta primers. Clones were read by immunoSEQ multiplex PCR, and TCRdb kept only the in-frame ones, dropping some. The sample contains about 120,000 clones, more than 65% of which appear only once. Sequencing was carried out using PBMCs. The sequence was obtained from a young woman in good health and CMV-seronegative. The J gene is TRBJ1-1, the V gene TRBV6-1, with 7 positions matching TRBD1. The CDR3 DNA reads as TGTGCCAGCAGTGTAGACAGGGCGAACACTGAAGCTTTCTTT. It encodes CASSVDRANTEAFF.